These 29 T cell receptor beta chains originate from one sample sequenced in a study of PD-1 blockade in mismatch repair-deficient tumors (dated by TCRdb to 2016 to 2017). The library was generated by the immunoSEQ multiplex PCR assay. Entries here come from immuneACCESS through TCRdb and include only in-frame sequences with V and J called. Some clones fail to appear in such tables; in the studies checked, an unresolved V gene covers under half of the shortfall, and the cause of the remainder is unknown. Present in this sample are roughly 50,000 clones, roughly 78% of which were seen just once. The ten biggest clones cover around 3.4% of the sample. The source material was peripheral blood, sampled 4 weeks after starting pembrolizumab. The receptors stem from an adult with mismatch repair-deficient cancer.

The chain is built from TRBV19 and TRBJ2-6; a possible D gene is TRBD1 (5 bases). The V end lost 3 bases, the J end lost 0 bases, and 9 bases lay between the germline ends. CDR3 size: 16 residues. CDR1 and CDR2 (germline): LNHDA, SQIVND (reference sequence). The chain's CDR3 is CASSMQGSSGANVLTF. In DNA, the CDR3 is TGTGCCAGTAGTATGCAGGGTAGCTCTGGGGCCAACGTCCTGACTTTC.

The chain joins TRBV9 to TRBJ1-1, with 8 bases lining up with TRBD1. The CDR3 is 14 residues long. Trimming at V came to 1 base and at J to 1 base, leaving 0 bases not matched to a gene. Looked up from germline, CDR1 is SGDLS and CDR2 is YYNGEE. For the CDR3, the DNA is TGTGCCAGCAGCGTAACAGGGGGGAACACTGAAGCTTTCTTT. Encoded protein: CASSVTGGNTEAFF.

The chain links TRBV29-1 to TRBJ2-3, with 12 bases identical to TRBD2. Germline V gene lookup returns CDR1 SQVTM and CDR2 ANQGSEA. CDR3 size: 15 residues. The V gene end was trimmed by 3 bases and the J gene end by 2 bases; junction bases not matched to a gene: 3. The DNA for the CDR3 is TGCAGCGTTGACGGGACTAGCGGGTTCACAGATACGCAGTATTTT. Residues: CSVDGTSGFTDTQYF.

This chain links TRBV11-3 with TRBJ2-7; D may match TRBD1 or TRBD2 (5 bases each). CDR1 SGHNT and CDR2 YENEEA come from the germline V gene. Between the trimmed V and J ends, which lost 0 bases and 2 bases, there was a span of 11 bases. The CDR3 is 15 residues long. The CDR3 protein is CASSLEGTFPYEQYF. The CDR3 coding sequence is TGTGCCAGCAGCTTAGAGGGGACCTTCCCCTACGAGCAGTACTTC.

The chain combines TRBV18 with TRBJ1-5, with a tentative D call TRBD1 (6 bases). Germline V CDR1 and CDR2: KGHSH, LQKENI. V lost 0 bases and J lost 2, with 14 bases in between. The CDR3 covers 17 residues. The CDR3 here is CASSPPAGAAGNQPQHF. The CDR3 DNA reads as TGTGCCAGCTCACCACCTGCAGGGGCGGCGGGCAATCAGCCCCAGCATTTT.

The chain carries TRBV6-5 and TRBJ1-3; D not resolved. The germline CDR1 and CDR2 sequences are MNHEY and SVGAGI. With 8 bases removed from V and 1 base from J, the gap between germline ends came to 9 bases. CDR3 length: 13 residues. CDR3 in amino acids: CASSVGSGNTIYF. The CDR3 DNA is TGTGCCAGCTCGGTGGGATCTGGAAACACCATATATTTT.

The CDR3 DNA follows: TGTGCCAGCAGCCCTGACCTCTACGAGCAGTACTTC. As protein: CASSPDLYEQYF. The chain links TRBV5-5 to TRBJ2-7, with D unresolved. CDR3 length: 12 residues. Trimming took off 4 bases at V and 3 bases at J, with 8 bases between the two ends. The V gene's germline CDR1 is SGHKS and CDR2 YYEKEE (reference sequence).

The CDR3 DNA follows: TGTGCCAGCTCACCAGGCGACAGGGGGAACACTGAAGCTTTCTTT. Translated, it gives CASSPGDRGNTEAFF. The genes are TRBV18 and TRBJ1-1; 8 bases match TRBD1. Germline V gives CDR1 KGHSH, CDR2 LQKENI. V was pared by 2 bases and J by 1 base, with 3 bases of the junction left unmatched. The CDR3 runs 15 residues.

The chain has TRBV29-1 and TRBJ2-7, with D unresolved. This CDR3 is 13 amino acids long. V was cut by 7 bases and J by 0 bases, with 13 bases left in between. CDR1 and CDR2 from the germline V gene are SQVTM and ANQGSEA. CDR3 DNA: TGCAGCGCCGAGGACGATCTCTCCTACGAGCAGTACTTC. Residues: CSAEDDLSYEQYF.

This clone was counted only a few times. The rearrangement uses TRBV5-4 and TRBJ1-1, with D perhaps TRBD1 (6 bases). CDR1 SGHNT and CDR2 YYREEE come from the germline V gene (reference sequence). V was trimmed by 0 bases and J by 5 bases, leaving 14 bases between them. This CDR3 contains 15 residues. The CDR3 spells CASSLDQGRRTEAFF. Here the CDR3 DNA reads TGTGCCAGCAGCTTGGATCAGGGGCGAAGGACTGAAGCTTTCTTT.

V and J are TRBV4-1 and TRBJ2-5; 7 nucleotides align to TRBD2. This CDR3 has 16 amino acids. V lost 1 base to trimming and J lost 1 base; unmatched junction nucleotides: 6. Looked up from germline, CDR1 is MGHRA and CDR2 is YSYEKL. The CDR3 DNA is TGCGCCAGCAGCCAAGTGGGGGGGGAACCCCAAGAGACCCAGTACTTC. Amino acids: CASSQVGGEPQETQYF.

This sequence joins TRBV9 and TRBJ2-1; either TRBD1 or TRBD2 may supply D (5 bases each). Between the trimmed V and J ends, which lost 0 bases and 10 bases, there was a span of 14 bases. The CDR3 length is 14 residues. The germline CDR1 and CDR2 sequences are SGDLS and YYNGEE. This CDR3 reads CASSVGGVGGEQFF. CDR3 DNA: TGTGCCAGCAGCGTAGGAGGGGTGGGTGGCGAGCAGTTCTTC.

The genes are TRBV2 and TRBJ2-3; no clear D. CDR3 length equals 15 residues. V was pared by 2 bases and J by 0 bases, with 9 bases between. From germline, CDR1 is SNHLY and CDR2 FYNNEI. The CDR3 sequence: CASSESGPSTDTQYF. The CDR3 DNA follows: TGTGCCAGCAGTGAAAGTGGGCCTAGCACAGATACGCAGTATTTT.

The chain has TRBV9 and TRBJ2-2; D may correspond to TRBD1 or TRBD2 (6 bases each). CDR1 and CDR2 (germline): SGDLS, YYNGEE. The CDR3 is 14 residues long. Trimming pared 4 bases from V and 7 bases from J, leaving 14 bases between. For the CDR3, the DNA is TGTGCCAGCAGCCCGAGGGGGGCAGTCGGGGAGCTGTTTTTT. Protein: CASSPRGAVGELFF.

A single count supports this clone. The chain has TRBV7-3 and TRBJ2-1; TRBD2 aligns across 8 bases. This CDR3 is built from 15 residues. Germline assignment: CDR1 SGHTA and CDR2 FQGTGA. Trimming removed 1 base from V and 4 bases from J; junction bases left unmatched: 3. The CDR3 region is CASSLSSGDYNEQFF. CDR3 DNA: TGTGCCAGCAGCTTAAGTAGCGGGGATTACAATGAGCAGTTCTTC.

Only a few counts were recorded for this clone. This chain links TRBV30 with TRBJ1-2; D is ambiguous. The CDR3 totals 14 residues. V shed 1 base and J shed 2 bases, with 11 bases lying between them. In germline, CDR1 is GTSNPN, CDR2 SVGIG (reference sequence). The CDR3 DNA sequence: TGTGCCTGGAGTGAGGGTCGGAGAAACTATGGCTACACCTTC. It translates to CAWSEGRRNYGYTF.

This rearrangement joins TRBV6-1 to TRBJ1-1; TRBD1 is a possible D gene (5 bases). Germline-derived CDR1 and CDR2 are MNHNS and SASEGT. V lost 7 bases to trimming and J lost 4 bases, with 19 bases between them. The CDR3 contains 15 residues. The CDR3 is CASTSQRDAGTEAFF. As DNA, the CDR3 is TGTGCCAGCACCTCTCAACGGGACGCAGGCACTGAAGCTTTCTTT.

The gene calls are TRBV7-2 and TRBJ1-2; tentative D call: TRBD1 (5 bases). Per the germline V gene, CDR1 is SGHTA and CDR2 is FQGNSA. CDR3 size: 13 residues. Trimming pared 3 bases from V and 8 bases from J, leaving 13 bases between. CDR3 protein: CASSLTDQWGYTF. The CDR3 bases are TGTGCCAGCAGCTTGACAGACCAGTGGGGCTACACCTTC.

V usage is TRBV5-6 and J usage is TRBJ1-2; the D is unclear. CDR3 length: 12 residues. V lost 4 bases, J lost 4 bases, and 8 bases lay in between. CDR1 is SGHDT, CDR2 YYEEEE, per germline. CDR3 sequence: CASSTWGYGYTF. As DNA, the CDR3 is TGTGCCAGCAGCACCTGGGGCTATGGCTACACCTTC.

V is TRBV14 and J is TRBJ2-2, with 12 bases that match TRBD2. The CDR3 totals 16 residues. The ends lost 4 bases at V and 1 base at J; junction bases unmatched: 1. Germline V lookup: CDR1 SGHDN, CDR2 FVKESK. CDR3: CASSPGLAGNTGELFF. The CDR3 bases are TGTGCCAGCAGCCCGGGACTAGCGGGGAACACCGGGGAGCTGTTTTTT.

CDR3 sequence reads: CASSLGLAASYEQYF. The CDR3 DNA reads as TGTGCCAGCAGCTTGGGACTAGCGGCCTCCTACGAGCAGTACTTC. The chain is built from TRBV5-5 and TRBJ2-7; TRBD2 agrees at 9 bases. Germline values: CDR1 SGHKS, CDR2 YYEKEE (reference sequence). The CDR3 covers 15 residues. J lost 0 bases, V lost 0 bases, and 1 base had no gene match.

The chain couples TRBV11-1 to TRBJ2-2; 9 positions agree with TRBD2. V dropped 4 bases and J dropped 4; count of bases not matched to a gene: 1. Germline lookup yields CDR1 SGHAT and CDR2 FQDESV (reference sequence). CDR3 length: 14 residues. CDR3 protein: CASSSTSGTGELFF. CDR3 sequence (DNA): TGTGCCAGCAGCTCGACTAGCGGCACCGGGGAGCTGTTTTTT.

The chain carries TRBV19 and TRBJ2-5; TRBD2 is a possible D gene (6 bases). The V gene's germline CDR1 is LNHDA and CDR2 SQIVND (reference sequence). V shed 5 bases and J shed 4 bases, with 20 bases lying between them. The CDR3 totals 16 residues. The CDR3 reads CASSLRTGSSGETQYF. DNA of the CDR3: TGTGCCAGTAGTCTACGTACCGGGAGTTCAGGAGAGACCCAGTACTTC.

The CDR3 region is CASSPNYRQGGGNTIYF. In DNA form, the CDR3 reads TGTGCCAGCAGCCCGAACTATAGACAGGGGGGGGGAAACACCATATATTTT. The V gene is TRBV7-2, the J gene TRBJ1-3; 9 bases line up with TRBD1. The ends lost 5 bases at V and 4 bases at J; junction bases unmatched: 12. This CDR3 has 17 amino acids. Germline V gene sequence: CDR1 SGHTA, CDR2 FQGNSA.

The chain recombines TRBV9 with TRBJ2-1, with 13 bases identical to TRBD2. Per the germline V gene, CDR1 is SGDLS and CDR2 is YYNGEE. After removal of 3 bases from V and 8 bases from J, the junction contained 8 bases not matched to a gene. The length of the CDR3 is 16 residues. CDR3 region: CASSDRLAGGPDEQFF. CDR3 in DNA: TGTGCCAGCAGCGACAGACTAGCGGGAGGCCCCGATGAGCAGTTCTTC.

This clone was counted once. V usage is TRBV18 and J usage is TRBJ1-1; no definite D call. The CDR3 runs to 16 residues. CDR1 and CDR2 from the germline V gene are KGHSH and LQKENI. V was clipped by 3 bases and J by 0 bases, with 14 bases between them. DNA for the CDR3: TGTGCCAGCTCACCGACCGAGGGTCGGCTGAACACTGAAGCTTTCTTT. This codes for CASSPTEGRLNTEAFF.

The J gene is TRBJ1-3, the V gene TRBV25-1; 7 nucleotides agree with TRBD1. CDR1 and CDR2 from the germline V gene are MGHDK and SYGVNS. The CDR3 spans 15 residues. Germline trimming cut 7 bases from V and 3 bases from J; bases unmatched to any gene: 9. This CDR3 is CASMESGGGGNTIYF. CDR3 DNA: TGTGCCAGCATGGAGTCAGGGGGAGGTGGAAACACCATATATTTT.

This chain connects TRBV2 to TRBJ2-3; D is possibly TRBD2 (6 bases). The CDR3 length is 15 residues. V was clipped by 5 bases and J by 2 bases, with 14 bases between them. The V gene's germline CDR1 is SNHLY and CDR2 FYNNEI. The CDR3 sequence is CASSLSGVSTDTQYF. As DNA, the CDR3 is TGTGCCAGCAGTCTATCGGGAGTTTCCACAGATACGCAGTATTTT.

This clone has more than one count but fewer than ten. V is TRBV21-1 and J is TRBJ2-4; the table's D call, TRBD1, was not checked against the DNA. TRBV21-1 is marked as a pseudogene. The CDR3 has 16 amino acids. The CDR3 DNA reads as TGTGCCAGCAGCAAACCCGGGACAGGACACAAAAACATTCAGTACTTC. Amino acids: CASSKPGTGHKNIQYF.